Listed below are T cell receptor beta chains from one sample, sequenced in a study of T cell responses to AZD1222 COVID-19 vaccine. Assay used: immunoSEQ multiplex PCR; TCRdb lists only in-frame clones, some missing. Of 100,000 or so clones in the sample, about 91% were seen once. This specimen consisted of peripheral blood, obtained 28 days after the second AZD1222 dose. The receptors were sampled from an adult who received the AZD1222 COVID-19 vaccine. Each CDR3 is given with its conserved first and last residue. D genes are given only for firm matches. Clone size is stated in some rows and not others, as once, few, many or a class when expanded.

clone size,D gene,CDR3 length,V gene,J gene,CDR3 protein,CDR3 DNA
NA,TRBD2,15,TRBV18,TRBJ2-2,CASSPGLVSTGELFF,TGTGCCAGCTCCCCTGGACTAGTTTCTACCGGGGAGCTGTTTTTT
NA,TRBD1,14,TRBV5-4,TRBJ2-1,CASSLQTGPNEQFF,TGTGCCAGCAGCTTACAGACAGGGCCCAATGAGCAGTTCTTC
once,NA,20,TRBV23-1,TRBJ2-6,CASSQLPGPTAISGANVLTF,TGCGCCAGCAGTCAACTTCCGGGACCCACGGCAATCTCTGGGGCCAACGTCCTGACTTTC
NA,NA,13,TRBV7-2,TRBJ2-1,CASSLPATTEQFF,TGTGCCAGCAGCTTACCAGCGACGACTGAGCAGTTCTTC
NA,NA,13,TRBV11-3,TRBJ1-1,CASSLDQNTEAFF,TGTGCCAGCAGCTTAGATCAGAACACTGAAGCTTTCTTT
NA,NA,15,TRBV18,TRBJ1-1,CASSPMGIEGTEAFF,TGTGCCAGCTCACCCATGGGGATCGAGGGGACTGAAGCTTTCTTT
few,NA,13,TRBV6-5,TRBJ1-2,CATTESFNYGYTF,TGTGCCACCACGGAGTCATTTAACTATGGCTACACCTTC
NA,TRBD2,13,TRBV5-1,TRBJ2-2,CASSSGLAGELFF,TGCGCCAGCAGCTCCGGACTAGCCGGGGAGCTGTTTTTT
once,NA,16,TRBV28,TRBJ2-7,CASSLGGSASSYEQYF,TGTGCCAGCAGTTTAGGTGGCAGCGCTAGCTCCTACGAGCAGTACTTC
NA,TRBD1,16,TRBV3-1/TRBV3-2,TRBJ1-2,CASSTTRSTGDYGYTF,TGTGCCAGCAGTACGACCCGCTCGACAGGGGACTATGGCTACACCTTC
NA,NA,13,TRBV19,TRBJ2-1,CASSREKSSEQFF,TGTGCCAGTAGTCGGGAGAAAAGCAGTGAGCAGTTCTTC
NA,TRBD2,16,TRBV7-8,TRBJ2-1,CASSLQTSGSANEQFF,TGTGCCAGCAGCCTCCAGACTAGCGGGAGTGCGAATGAGCAGTTCTTC
NA,TRBD2,17,TRBV6-1,TRBJ2-1,CASSGPGLAGVRDEQFF,TGTGCCAGCAGTGGGCCGGGACTAGCGGGAGTGCGGGATGAGCAGTTCTTC
NA,NA,17,TRBV3-1/TRBV3-2,TRBJ2-6,CASSQKVGRDTANVLTF,TGTGCCAGCAGCCAAAAAGTAGGTCGGGACACGGCCAACGTCCTGACTTTC
NA,TRBD1,14,TRBV7-9,TRBJ1-6,CASSSGQLDSPLHF,TGTGCCAGCAGCTCGGGACAGTTGGATTCACCCCTCCACTTT
few,TRBD1,15,TRBV15,TRBJ1-5,CATSRDGQGNQPQHF,TGTGCCACCAGCAGAGACGGACAGGGAAATCAGCCCCAGCATTTT
NA,NA,14,TRBV18,TRBJ1-5,CASSPQGNNQPQHF,TGTGCCAGCTCACCGCAGGGGAACAATCAGCCCCAGCATTTT
few,NA,14,TRBV5-1,TRBJ1-1,CASSPHLPNTEAFF,TGCGCCAGCAGCCCCCACTTACCGAACACTGAAGCTTTCTTT
few,TRBD2,16,TRBV24-1,TRBJ2-1,CATSDLTSGQDNEQFF,TGTGCCACCAGTGATTTGACTAGCGGACAAGACAATGAGCAGTTCTTC
NA,TRBD1,16,TRBV27,TRBJ2-1,CASSATDRVGYNEQFF,TGTGCCAGCAGTGCAACCGACAGGGTGGGATACAATGAGCAGTTCTTC
NA,TRBD1,16,TRBV5-1,TRBJ1-4,CASSLSRTGGREKLFF,TGCGCCAGCAGCTTGTCGAGGACAGGGGGTAGAGAAAAACTGTTTTTT